This T cell receptor beta chain is drawn from a study of regulatory T cells in long-lasting Graves disease (dated by TCRdb to the early 2020s). Some background on the complete study: Persistent Graves' disease meant more than 5 years of antithyroid drug treatment with TSH receptor autoantibodies that stayed positive. Persistent Graves' disease patients were compared with newly diagnosed Graves' disease patients by peripheral blood TCR sequencing and RNA sequencing. The study was registered as a clinical trial and conducted in China. A total of approximately 35 samples were covered by TCR sequencing, comprising around 13 persistent and around 20 newly diagnosed Graves' disease patients. In the clinical cohort, patients with persistent Graves' disease had used antithyroid drugs for an average of approximately eleven years.

Ten or more counts support this clonotype. Its antigen is not yet known. Within one base of it there is no much larger clone, and no base qualities were kept. Here is what the overall study found, with its caveats: More public clonotypes were shared among persistent patients (under 3,000) than among newly diagnosed patients (more than 900). Because the primary lesion, thyroid tissue, could not be accessed, the study looked at peripheral blood alone. Preferential use of TRBV28, TRBJ1-2 and TRBJ2-5 was observed in persistent disease, whereas TRBV20-1 and TRBJ2-1 were favored in newly diagnosed disease. Compared with newly diagnosed patients, persistent Graves' disease patients had lower TCR Shannon entropy and fewer highly expanded clones, which suggests clonal expansion. As a limitation, the authors acknowledged that the small sample size may reduce accuracy. Sequencing and analysis were restricted to the TCR beta chain.

The CDR3 contains 16 residues, cysteine and phenylalanine counted. Only the CDR3 DNA stays, 48 bases, in frame from base 1. CDR1 and CDR2 (MNHNS, SASEGT) derive from the germline V gene. At the junction V is shortened by 6 bases and J by 2 bases, with 17 bases in between. Reading the label with the study, this specimen's time point is: persistent/refractory GD, antithyroid drugs over 5 years with positive TRAb. For both TCR sequencing and RNA sequencing, RNA was extracted from PBMCs in TRIzol. The diagnosis of Graves' disease followed American Thyroid Association guidelines. Recruitment of patients was carried out at an endocrinology department in Xi'an, China. Each patient gave approximately 8.8 milliliters of peripheral blood, collected in an EDTA anticoagulant tube. Ficoll Paque Plus density gradient separation was used to isolate PBMCs, and no additional T cell sorting was done. An Agilent 2100 Bioanalyzer and agarose gel were used to check RNA quality, while a NanoDrop 2000 measured RNA concentration.

Receptor libraries were prepared by multiplex PCR. The instrument given in TCRdb is Illumina HiSeq 4000. To build TCR beta libraries, CDR3 regions were amplified by Arm-PCR using iRepertoire HTBI primers. Before sequencing, the PCR products went through gel purification. In the source study's methods: Gene usage analysis of CDR3 amino acid clonotypes relied on the 55 to 80 TRBV and about 15 TRBJ segments identified across samples. COPE and FqMerger were used to merge the filtered high-quality paired reads into contigs. BLAST was used to align contigs to the IMGT TRBV, TRBD and TRBJ reference genes, and CDR3 was defined following IMGT. Clonotypes above 0.1% frequency were classified as highly expanded clones. Repertoire diversity was measured by Shannon entropy, and V-J evenness by the Gini coefficient. Clonotypes shared by more than one individual were considered public. The public reads were quality trimmed at Q25 with fastp and then assembled into clones with MiXCR by TCRdb, keeping productive beta chains. Every distinct CDR3 protein forms one entry, paired with its most common genes and DNA. The V and J calls follow TCRdb's processing rather than the paper's. The sample table holds approximately 360,000 distinct CDR3 sequences, of which roughly 20% were seen once. Approximately 27% of the sample is in the top ten clones.

This specimen was peripheral blood mononuclear cells (PBMCs), taken when the disease was refractory, from a patient treated with antithyroid drugs. This TCR was recovered from a woman in her thirties or forties with Graves disease. Donor details come from another sample of the same person, matched by shared clones. The chain uses TRBV6-1 and TRBJ1-5; a tentative D call is TRBD1 (5 bases match). At the DNA level, the sequence is TGTGCCAGCAGCCTATCGCAGGGTAAAGGCAATCAGCCCCAGCATTTT. This gives the protein CASSLSQGKGNQPQHF.